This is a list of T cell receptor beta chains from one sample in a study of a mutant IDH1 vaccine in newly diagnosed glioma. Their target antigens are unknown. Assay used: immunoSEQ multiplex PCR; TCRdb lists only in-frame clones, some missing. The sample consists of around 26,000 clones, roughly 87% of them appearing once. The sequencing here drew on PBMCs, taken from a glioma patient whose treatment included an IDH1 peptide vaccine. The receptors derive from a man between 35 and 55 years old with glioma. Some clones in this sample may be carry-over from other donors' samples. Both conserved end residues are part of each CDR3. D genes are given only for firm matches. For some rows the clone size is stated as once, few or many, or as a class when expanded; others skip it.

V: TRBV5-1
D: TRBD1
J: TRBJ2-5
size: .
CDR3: CASSSLGTGEGTQYF
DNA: TGCGCCAGCAGCTCGCTTGGGACAGGGGAGGGGACCCAGTACTTC

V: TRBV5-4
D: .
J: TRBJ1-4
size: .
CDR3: CASSLPGSQKEKLFF
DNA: TGTGCCAGCAGCCTCCCGGGGTCTCAGAAGGAAAAACTGTTTTTT

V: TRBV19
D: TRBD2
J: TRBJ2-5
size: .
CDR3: CASSMLSAGGTETQYF
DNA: TGTGCCAGTAGTATGCTTTCCGCGGGGGGAACGGAGACCCAGTACTTC

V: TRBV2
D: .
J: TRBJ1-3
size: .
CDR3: CASRSNGNTIYF
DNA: TGTGCCAGCAGGAGTAATGGAAACACCATATATTTT

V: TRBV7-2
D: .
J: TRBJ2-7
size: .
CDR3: CASSSRGAGATYEQYF
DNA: TGTGCCAGCAGCTCCCGCGGGGCGGGGGCCACCTACGAGCAGTACTTC

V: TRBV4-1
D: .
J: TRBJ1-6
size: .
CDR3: CASSQGRLYSYNSPLHF
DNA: TGCGCCAGCAGCCAAGGACGGTTGTACTCCTATAATTCACCCCTCCACTTT

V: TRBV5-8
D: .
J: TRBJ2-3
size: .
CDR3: CASSLAGGHGTDTQYF
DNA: TGTGCCAGCAGCTTGGCAGGGGGGCACGGCACAGATACGCAGTATTTT

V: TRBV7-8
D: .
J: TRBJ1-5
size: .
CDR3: CASSLRELGQPQHF
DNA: TGTGCCAGCAGCTTACGGGAACTTGGTCAGCCCCAGCATTTT

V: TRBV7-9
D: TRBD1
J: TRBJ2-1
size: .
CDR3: CASSPDRGGPRLNYNEQFF
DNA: TGTGCCAGCAGCCCTGACAGGGGCGGTCCGAGATTAAATTACAATGAGCAGTTCTTC

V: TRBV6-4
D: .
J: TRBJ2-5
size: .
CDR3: CASSYVGWAKEWETQYF
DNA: TGTGCCAGCAGTTACGTTGGCTGGGCCAAGGAATGGGAGACCCAGTACTTC

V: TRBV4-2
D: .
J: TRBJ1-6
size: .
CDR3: CASSQERRPSLNSPLHF
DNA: TGTGCCAGCAGCCAGGAACGTAGACCGAGTCTCAATTCACCCCTCCACTTT

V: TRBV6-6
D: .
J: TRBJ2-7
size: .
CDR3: CASSYSELGEQYF
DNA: TGTGCCAGCAGTTACTCCGAATTGGGGGAGCAGTACTTC

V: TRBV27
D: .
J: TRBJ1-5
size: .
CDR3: CASTKRPHSNQPQHF
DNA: TGTGCCAGCACCAAACGGCCCCATAGCAATCAGCCCCAGCATTTT

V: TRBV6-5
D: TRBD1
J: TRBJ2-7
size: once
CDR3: CASKNTGGTPYEQYF
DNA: TGTGCCAGCAAAAATACAGGGGGCACTCCCTACGAGCAGTACTTC

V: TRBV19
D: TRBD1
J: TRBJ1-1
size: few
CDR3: CASSLRQGGNTEAFF
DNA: TGTGCCAGTAGTCTCCGACAGGGAGGGAACACTGAAGCTTTCTTT

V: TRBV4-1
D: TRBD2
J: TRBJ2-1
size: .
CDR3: CASSQDGRGGGHYNEQFF
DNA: TGCGCCAGCAGCCAAGATGGGCGCGGCGGGGGGCATTACAATGAGCAGTTCTTC

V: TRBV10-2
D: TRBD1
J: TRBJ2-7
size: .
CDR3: CASRGDSLYEQYF
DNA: TGCGCCAGCAGGGGGGACAGTCTCTACGAGCAGTACTTC

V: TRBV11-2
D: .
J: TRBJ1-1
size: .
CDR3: CASSSPGDTEAFF
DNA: TGTGCCAGCAGCTCCCCAGGGGACACTGAAGCTTTCTTT

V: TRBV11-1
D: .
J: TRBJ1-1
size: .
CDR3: CASSLGFRARMNTEAFF
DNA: TGTGCCAGCAGCTTAGGCTTCCGGGCCAGAATGAACACTGAAGCTTTCTTT

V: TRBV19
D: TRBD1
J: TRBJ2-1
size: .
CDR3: CASSGWDSSNEQFF
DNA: TGTGCCAGTAGTGGATGGGACAGCTCCAATGAGCAGTTCTTC

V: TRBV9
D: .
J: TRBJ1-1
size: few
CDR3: CASSARGGEGYEAFF
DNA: TGTGCCAGCAGCGCCCGGGGAGGGGAGGGCTACGAAGCTTTCTTT

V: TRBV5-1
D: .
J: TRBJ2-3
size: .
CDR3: CASSQRLTDTQYF
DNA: TGCGCCAGCAGCCAACGTCTCACAGATACGCAGTATTTT

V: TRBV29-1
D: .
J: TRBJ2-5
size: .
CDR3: CSVEERLYQETQYF
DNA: TGCAGCGTTGAAGAAAGGCTGTACCAAGAGACCCAGTACTTC

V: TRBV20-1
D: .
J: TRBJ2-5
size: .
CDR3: CSAIGRETQYF
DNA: TGCAGTGCTATCGGTCGAGAGACCCAGTACTTC

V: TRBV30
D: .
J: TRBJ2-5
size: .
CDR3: CAWSNSGETQYF
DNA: TGTGCCTGGAGTAATAGCGGAGAGACCCAGTACTTC

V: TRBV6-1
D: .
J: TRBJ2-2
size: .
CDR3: CASSGDILTGELFF
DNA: TGTGCCAGCAGTGGGGACATCCTCACCGGGGAGCTGTTTTTT

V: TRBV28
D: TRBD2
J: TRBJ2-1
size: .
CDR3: CASSALTSGGPDNEQFF
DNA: TGTGCCAGCAGTGCCTTGACTAGCGGGGGGCCTGACAATGAGCAGTTCTTC

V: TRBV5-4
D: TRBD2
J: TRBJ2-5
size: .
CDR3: CASSFREGETQYF
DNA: TGTGCCAGCAGCTTCAGGGAGGGAGAGACCCAGTACTTC

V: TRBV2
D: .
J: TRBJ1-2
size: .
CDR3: CASRVNRDDYGYTF
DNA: TGTGCCAGCAGGGTTAATAGGGACGACTATGGCTACACCTTC

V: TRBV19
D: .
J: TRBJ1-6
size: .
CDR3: CASSIVLMGTYNSPLHF
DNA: TGTGCCAGTAGTATAGTACTCATGGGGACCTATAATTCACCCCTCCACTTT

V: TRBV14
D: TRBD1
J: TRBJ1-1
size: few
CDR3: CASSHFRTGQGASWTEAFF
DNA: TGTGCCAGCAGCCATTTTCGGACGGGACAGGGGGCGTCGTGGACTGAAGCTTTCTTT

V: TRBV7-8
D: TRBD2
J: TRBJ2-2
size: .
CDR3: CASSFAGTSSVGELFF
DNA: TGTGCCAGCAGCTTCGCCGGGACTAGCAGTGTCGGGGAGCTGTTTTTT

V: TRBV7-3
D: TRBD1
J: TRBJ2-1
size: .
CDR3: CASSGQGDGEQFF
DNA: TGTGCCAGCAGCGGACAGGGGGACGGTGAGCAGTTCTTC

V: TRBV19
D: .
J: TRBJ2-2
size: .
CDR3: CASSIREVTGELFF
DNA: TGTGCCAGTAGTATACGAGAGGTTACCGGGGAGCTGTTTTTT

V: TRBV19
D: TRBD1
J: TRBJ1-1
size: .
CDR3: CASSSPGTANTEAFF
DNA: TGTGCCAGTAGTTCTCCCGGGACAGCTAACACTGAAGCTTTCTTT

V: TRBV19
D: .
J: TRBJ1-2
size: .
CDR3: CASSNQGGEYGYTF
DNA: TGTGCCAGTAGTAATCAAGGCGGAGAGTATGGCTACACCTTC

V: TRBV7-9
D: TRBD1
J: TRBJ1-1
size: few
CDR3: CASSLGDSLEAFF
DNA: TGTGCCAGCAGCTTAGGGGACAGCCTTGAAGCTTTCTTT

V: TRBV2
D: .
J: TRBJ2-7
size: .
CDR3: CASSEEVYGSEQYF
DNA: TGTGCCAGCAGTGAGGAGGTCTACGGCTCCGAGCAGTACTTC

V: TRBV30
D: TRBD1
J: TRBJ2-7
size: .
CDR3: CACNRDRAYEQYF
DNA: TGTGCCTGTAACCGGGACAGGGCCTACGAGCAGTACTTC

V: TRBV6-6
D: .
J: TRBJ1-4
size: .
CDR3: CASSSRGITNEKLFF
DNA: TGTGCCAGCAGTTCTCGAGGGATAACTAATGAAAAACTGTTTTTT